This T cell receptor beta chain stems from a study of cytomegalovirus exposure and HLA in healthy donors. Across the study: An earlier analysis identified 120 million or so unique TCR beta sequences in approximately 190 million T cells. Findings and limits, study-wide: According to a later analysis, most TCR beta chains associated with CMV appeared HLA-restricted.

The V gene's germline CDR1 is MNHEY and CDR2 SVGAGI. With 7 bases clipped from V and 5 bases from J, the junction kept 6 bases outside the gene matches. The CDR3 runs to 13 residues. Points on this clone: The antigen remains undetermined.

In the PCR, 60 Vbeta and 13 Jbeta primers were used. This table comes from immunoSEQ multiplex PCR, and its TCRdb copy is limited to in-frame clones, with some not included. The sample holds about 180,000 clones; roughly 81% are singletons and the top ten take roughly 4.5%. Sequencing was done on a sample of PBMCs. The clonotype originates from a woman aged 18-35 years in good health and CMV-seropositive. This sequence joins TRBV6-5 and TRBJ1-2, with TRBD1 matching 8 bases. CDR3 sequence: CASTAGTGYGYTF. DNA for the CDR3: TGTGCCAGCACGGCTGGGACAGGTTATGGCTACACCTTC.